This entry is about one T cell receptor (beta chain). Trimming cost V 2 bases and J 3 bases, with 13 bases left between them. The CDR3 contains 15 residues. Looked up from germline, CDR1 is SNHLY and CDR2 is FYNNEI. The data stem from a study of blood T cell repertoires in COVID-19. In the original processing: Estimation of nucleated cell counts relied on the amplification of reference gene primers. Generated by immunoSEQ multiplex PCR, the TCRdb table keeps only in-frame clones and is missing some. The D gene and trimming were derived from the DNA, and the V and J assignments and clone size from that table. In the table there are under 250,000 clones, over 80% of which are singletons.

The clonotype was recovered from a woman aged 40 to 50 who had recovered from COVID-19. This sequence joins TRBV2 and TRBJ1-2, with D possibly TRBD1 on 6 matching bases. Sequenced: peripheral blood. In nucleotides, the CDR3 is TGTGCCAGCAGTGAATGGGACAACCCTTACTATGGCTACACCTTC. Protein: CASSEWDNPYYGYTF.